These 17 T cell receptor beta chains were all obtained from the same sample, sequenced in a study of T cells after somatic rescue of genetic block. Some clones are missing from TCRdb's copy, which holds only in-frame ones; the method was immunoSEQ multiplex PCR. This sample has tens of thousands of clones, with about 92% found just once. Material: peripheral blood mononuclear cells (PBMCs). These receptors were collected from a man aged 35 to 55.

The chain recombines TRBV19 with TRBJ2-7, with D perhaps assigned TRBD1 or TRBD2 (5 bases each). From germline, CDR1 is LNHDA and CDR2 SQIVND (reference sequence). The CDR3 runs 15 residues. V gave up 5 bases and J gave up 2 bases, with 16 bases separating them. The CDR3 DNA reads TGTGCCAGTAGTGAAAGGGACCTGAGGGCCTACGAGCAGTACTTC. Translation: CASSERDLRAYEQYF.

The chain couples TRBV4-3 to TRBJ2-1; TRBD2 matches at 7 bases. The germline CDR1 and CDR2 sequences are LGHNA and YSLEER. The CDR3 contains 18 residues. Losses at the gene ends were 1 base for V and 3 bases for J; bases not matched to a gene: 12. CDR3 in amino acids: CASSQAQRRVAGYNEQFF. CDR3 nucleotide sequence: TGCGCCAGCAGCCAAGCCCAAAGAAGGGTAGCGGGCTACAATGAGCAGTTCTTC.

The chain couples TRBV5-1 to TRBJ1-5, with D maybe TRBD1 (5 bases). The CDR3 runs to 14 residues. Germline V gene lookup returns CDR1 SGHRS and CDR2 YFSETQ. Trimming removed 3 bases at V and 2 bases at J, with 9 bases between. Written as DNA, the CDR3 is TGCGCCAGCAGCTCCGGGACCGGCAATCAGCCCCAGCATTTT. As protein: CASSSGTGNQPQHF. Drawing the rest from reference TRBV5-1 and TRBJ1-5, the complete variable domain is KAGVTQTPRYLIKTRGQQVTLSCSPISGHRSVSWYQQTPGQGLQFLFEYFSETQRNKGNFPGRFSGRQFSNSRSEMNVSTLELGDSALYLCASSSGTGNQPQHFGDGTRLSIL.

The genes are TRBV29-1 and TRBJ2-1; 10 nucleotides line up with TRBD2. Trimming cost V 4 bases and J 2 bases; bases outside gene matches: 14. This CDR3 comprises 18 residues. Germline V lookup: CDR1 SQVTM, CDR2 ANQGSEA. The CDR3 protein is CSVVWPSGREGPYNEQFF. CDR3 coding DNA: TGCAGCGTTGTATGGCCTAGCGGGAGAGAGGGGCCCTACAATGAGCAGTTCTTC.

This sequence joins TRBV15 and TRBJ2-1, with 8 bases identical to TRBD1. The CDR3 has 15 residues. The V gene end was trimmed by 0 bases and the J gene end by 5 bases; junction bases not matched to a gene: 3. From germline, CDR1 is LNHNV and CDR2 YYDKDF (reference sequence). CDR3 in amino acids: CATSRDGQGHNEQFF. The CDR3 region has the DNA TGTGCCACCAGCAGAGATGGACAGGGCCACAATGAGCAGTTCTTC.

CDR3 DNA: TGTGCCAGCAGCTTCGGAGGGAGGGATCAGCCCCAGCATTTT. Amino acids: CASSFGGRDQPQHF. The chain joins TRBV11-2 to TRBJ1-5, with D hard to call. The CDR3 contains 14 residues. V lost 3 bases and J lost 5, with 11 bases in between. CDR1 is SGHAT and CDR2 is FQNNGV in the germline V gene.

Concerning this clone itself: The sample carries other DNA sequences with the same CDR3. The chain recombines TRBV5-6 with TRBJ2-7, with 9 bases aligning to TRBD1. Germline assignment: CDR1 SGHDT and CDR2 YYEEEE. The CDR3 covers 15 residues. Unmatched junction bases numbered 9, after V lost 4 bases and J lost 4 bases. CDR3 sequence: CASSLVGQGSYEQYF. CDR3 in DNA: TGTGCCAGCAGCCTGGTAGGACAGGGGAGTTACGAGCAGTACTTC.

The chain has TRBV5-4 and TRBJ2-5; perhaps TRBD1 as D (5 bases). Germline V CDR1 and CDR2: SGHNT, YYREEE (reference sequence). The CDR3 is made up of 14 amino acids. Trimming stripped 4 bases from V and 3 bases from J, with 13 bases between. This chain's CDR3 is CASSLPAREETQYF. The CDR3 region has the DNA TGTGCCAGCAGCCTGCCGGCCAGGGAAGAGACCCAGTACTTC.

In its sample, this clone was seen once. V and J are TRBV28 and TRBJ2-7, with 7 nucleotides matching TRBD1. The J segment lost 4 bases and the V segment lost 4 bases, leaving 10 bases of the junction unmatched. This CDR3 has 15 residues. CDR1 and CDR2 from the germline V gene are MDHEN and SYDVKM. This CDR3 reads CASSSPDRVGYEQYF. DNA of the CDR3: TGTGCCAGCAGTTCGCCAGACAGGGTTGGGTACGAGCAGTACTTC.

The chain uses TRBV15 and TRBJ1-5; D gene uncertain. The CDR3 is made up of 13 amino acids. Germline-derived CDR1 and CDR2 are LNHNV and YYDKDF (reference sequence). Trimming took 5 bases from V and 1 from J, leaving 6 bases between them. CDR3 in DNA: TGTGCCACCAGCGACGGGAGCAATCAGCCCCAGCATTTT. Encoded protein: CATSDGSNQPQHF.

The rearrangement links TRBV19 to TRBJ2-2; 7 positions match TRBD2. In germline, CDR1 is LNHDA, CDR2 SQIVND (reference sequence). The CDR3 has 16 amino acids. V lost 9 bases and J lost 5; bases outside the gene matches: 15. CDR3 in DNA: TGTGCCAGCACCCCCCGAGGGGAGGGCCGGACCGGGGAGCTGTTTTTT. This encodes CASTPRGEGRTGELFF.

CDR3 loop: CASSSLQVTPEKLFF. The CDR3, as DNA: TGTGCCAGCAGCTCCCTACAGGTGACCCCTGAAAAACTGTTTTTT. The rearrangement joins TRBV7-9 to TRBJ1-4; a possible D gene is TRBD1 (5 bases). This CDR3 spans 15 amino acids. Germline V gene lookup returns CDR1 SEHNR and CDR2 FQNEAQ (reference sequence). The V and J ends lost 4 bases and 7 bases respectively, with 16 bases between them.

V is TRBV19 and J is TRBJ2-1; D not resolved. CDR3 length: 14 residues. V dropped 9 bases and J dropped 5 bases, with 17 bases sitting between them. Germline loops: CDR1 LNHDA, CDR2 SQIVND (reference sequence). This CDR3 is CASHLPLRNNEQFF. CDR3 sequence (DNA): TGTGCCAGCCACCTACCGCTGCGGAACAATGAGCAGTTCTTC.

This clone was recorded only once. This chain joins TRBV5-4 and TRBJ2-7; 10 bases are shared with TRBD1. In germline, CDR1 is SGHNT, CDR2 YYREEE (reference sequence). The CDR3 totals 13 residues. V lost 4 bases to trimming and J lost 7 bases; unmatched junction nucleotides: 5. CDR3 sequence reads: CASSRTGGREQYF. The CDR3 DNA sequence: TGTGCCAGCAGCCGGACAGGGGGGAGAGAGCAGTACTTC.

The chain combines TRBV19 with TRBJ2-3; 9 bases fit TRBD2. The CDR3 extends over 16 amino acids. Germline V gene sequence: CDR1 LNHDA, CDR2 SQIVND (reference sequence). J gave up 2 bases and V 5 bases, and 8 bases lay outside the gene matches. The CDR3 DNA is TGTGCCAGTAGTTATGCGGGAGGGCGTAACACAGATACGCAGTATTTT. Translating gives CASSYAGGRNTDTQYF.

The rearrangement links TRBV5-4 to TRBJ2-1, with 9 bases fitting TRBD1. J was trimmed by 8 bases and V by 5 bases; bases with no gene match: 11. CDR3 length: 15 amino acids. In germline, CDR1 is SGHNT, CDR2 YYREEE (reference sequence). CDR3 DNA sequence: TGTGCCAGCAGACCCGGGACAGGGACCGTGGATGAGCAGTTCTTC. Amino acids: CASRPGTGTVDEQFF.

V usage is TRBV9 and J usage is TRBJ2-7; 7 bases match TRBD2. Germline V gene data show CDR1 as SGDLS and CDR2 as YYNGEE. V dropped 4 bases and J dropped 7; count of bases not matched to a gene: 8. This CDR3 spans 13 amino acids. CDR3 amino acids: CASSPRDYGEQYF. The CDR3 nucleotides are TGTGCCAGCAGCCCCCGGGACTACGGGGAGCAGTACTTC.